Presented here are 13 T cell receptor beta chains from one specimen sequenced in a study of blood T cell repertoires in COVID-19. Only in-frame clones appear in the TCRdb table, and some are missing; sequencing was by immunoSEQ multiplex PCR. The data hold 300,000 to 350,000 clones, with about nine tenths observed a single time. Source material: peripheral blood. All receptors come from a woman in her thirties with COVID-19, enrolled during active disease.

The CDR3 bases are TGTGCCAGCAGTATGGGAGATTCACCCCTCCACTTT. The encoded protein is CASSMGDSPLHF. The chain carries TRBV2 and TRBJ1-6; D is undetermined. The CDR3 sequence is 12 residues long. Germline V CDR1 and CDR2: SNHLY, FYNNEI. The V gene lost 5 bases and the J gene lost 8 bases, with 7 bases spanning the gap.

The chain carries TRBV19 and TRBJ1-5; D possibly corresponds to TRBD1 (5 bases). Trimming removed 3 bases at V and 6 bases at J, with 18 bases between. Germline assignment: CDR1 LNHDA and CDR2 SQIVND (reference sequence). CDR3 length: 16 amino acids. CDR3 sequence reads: CASSMDGRAYGQPQHF. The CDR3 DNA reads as TGTGCCAGTAGTATGGACGGCAGGGCGTATGGTCAGCCCCAGCATTTT.

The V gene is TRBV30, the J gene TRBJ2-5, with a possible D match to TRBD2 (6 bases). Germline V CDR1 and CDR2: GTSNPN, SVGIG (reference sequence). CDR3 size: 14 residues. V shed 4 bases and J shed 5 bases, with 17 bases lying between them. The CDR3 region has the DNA TGTGCCTGGACGGTGACGGGACTCGGGGAGACCCAGTACTTC. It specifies CAWTVTGLGETQYF.

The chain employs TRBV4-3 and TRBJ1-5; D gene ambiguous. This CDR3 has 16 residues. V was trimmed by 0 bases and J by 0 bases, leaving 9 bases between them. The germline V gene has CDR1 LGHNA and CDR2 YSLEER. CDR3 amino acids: CASSQDRRISNQPQHF. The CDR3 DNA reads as TGCGCCAGCAGCCAAGACCGGCGGATTAGCAATCAGCCCCAGCATTTT.

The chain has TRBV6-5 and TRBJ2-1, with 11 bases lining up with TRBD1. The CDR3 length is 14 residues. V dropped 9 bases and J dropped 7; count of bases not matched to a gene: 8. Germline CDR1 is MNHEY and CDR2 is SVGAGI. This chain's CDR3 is CARRDRGKFNEQFF. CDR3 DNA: TGTGCCAGACGGGACAGGGGGAAGTTTAATGAGCAGTTCTTC.

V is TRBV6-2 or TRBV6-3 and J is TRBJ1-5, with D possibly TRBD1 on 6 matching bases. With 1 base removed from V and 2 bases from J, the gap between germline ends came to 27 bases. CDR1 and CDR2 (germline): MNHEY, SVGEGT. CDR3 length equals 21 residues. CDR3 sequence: CASSYFSGVRGHSPRNQPQHF. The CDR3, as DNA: TGTGCCAGCAGTTACTTTTCTGGTGTACGGGGACACTCTCCGCGCAATCAGCCCCAGCATTTT.

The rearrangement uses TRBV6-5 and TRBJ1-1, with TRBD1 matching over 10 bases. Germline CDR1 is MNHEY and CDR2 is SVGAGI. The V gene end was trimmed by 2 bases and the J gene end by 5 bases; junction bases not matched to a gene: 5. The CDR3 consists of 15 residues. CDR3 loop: CASSYRQGARTEAFF. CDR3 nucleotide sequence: TGTGCCAGCAGTTACCGACAGGGGGCGAGGACTGAAGCTTTCTTT.

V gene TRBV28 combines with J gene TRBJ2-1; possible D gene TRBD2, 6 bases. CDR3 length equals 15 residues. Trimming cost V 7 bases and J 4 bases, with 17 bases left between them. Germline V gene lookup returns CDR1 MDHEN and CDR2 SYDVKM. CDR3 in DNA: TGTGCCAGCATTTATTCGGGGGTCGGGTACAATGAGCAGTTCTTC. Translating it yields CASIYSGVGYNEQFF.

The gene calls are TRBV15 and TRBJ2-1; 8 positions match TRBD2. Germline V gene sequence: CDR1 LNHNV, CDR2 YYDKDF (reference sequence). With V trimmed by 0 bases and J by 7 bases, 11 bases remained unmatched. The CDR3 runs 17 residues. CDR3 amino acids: CATSRDHVSGIRNEQFF. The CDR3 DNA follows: TGTGCCACCAGCAGAGATCATGTTAGCGGGATCCGTAATGAGCAGTTCTTC.

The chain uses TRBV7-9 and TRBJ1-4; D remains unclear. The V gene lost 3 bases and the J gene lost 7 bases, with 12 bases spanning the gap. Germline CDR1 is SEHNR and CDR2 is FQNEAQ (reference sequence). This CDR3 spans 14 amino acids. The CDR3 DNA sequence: TGTGCCAGCAGCTTCGAGGGTCCTGGTGAAAAACTGTTTTTT. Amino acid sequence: CASSFEGPGEKLFF.

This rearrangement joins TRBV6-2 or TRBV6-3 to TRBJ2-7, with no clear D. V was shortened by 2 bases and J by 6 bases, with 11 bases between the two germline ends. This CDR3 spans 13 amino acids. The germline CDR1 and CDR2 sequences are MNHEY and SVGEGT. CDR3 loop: CASSYPPRREQYF. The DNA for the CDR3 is TGTGCCAGCAGTTACCCACCGCGGCGCGAGCAGTACTTC.

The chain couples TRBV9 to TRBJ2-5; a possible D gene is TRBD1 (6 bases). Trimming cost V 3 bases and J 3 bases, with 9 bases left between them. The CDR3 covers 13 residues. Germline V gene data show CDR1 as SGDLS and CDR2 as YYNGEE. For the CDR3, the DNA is TGTGCCAGCAGCGCTGGGACAAAAGAGACCCAGTACTTC. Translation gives CASSAGTKETQYF.

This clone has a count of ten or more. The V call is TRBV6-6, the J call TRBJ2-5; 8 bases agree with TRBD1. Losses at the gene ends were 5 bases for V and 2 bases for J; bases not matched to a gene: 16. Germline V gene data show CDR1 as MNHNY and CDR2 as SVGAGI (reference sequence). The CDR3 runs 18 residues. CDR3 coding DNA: TGTGCCAGCAGTCCTTATTCGGGACAGGTAGCGCGACAAGAGACCCAGTACTTC. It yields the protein CASSPYSGQVARQETQYF.